Shown below are 21 T cell receptor beta chains from a single sample sequenced in a study of regulatory T cells in long-lasting Graves disease. The time point is: newly diagnosed GD, antithyroid drugs for less than 3 months. Generation of the TCR library employed RNA extracted from PBMCs. Researchers made TCR beta libraries by using iRepertoire HTBI primers and running Arm-PCR on CDR3 regions. TCRdb itself ran the multiplex PCR reads through MiXCR, one entry per CDR3 protein. The repertoire holds about 440,000 distinct CDR3 sequences, with around 15% as singletons. This sample also appeared in a second study, on T cells in Graves' hyperthyroidism and ophthalmopathy.

The sequences come from peripheral blood mononuclear cells (PBMCs), collected at new diagnosis, from a patient treated with antithyroid drugs. The receptor source for this set is a woman aged 18-29 years with Graves disease.

This clonotype showed up just once. A much larger clone sits a single nucleotide away, making a read error possible. V is TRBV9 and J is TRBJ2-2, with 7 nucleotides matching TRBD1. Germline-derived CDR1 and CDR2 are SGDLS and YYNGEE. The J segment lost 6 bases and the V segment lost 0 bases, leaving 8 bases of the junction unmatched. The CDR3 extends over 16 amino acids. The CDR3 sequence: CASSVGLRQGSGELFF. DNA of the CDR3: TGTGCCAGCAGCGTAGGATTGAGACAGGGTTCCGGGGAGCTGTTTTTT.

This clonotype was detected a few times. The genes are TRBV19 and TRBJ2-7; tentatively, D is TRBD1 (5 bases). This CDR3 is 11 amino acids long. Germline V gene data show CDR1 as LNHDA and CDR2 as SQIVND (reference sequence). The V and J ends lost 2 bases and 6 bases respectively, with 5 bases between them. The CDR3 DNA follows: TGTGCCAGTAGTATAAGGGGCGAGCAGTACTTC. It yields the protein CASSIRGEQYF. The variable domain in full, completed from reference TRBV19 and TRBJ2-7, reads DGGITQSPKYLFRKEGQNVTLSCEQNLNHDAMYWYRQDPGQGLRLIYYSQIVNDFQKGDIAEGYSVSREKKESFPLTVTSAQKNPTAFYLCASSIRGEQYFGPGTRLTVT.

At least ten counts were recorded for this clonotype. This rearrangement joins TRBV11-1 to TRBJ2-5; 9 positions match TRBD2. This CDR3 region has 16 residues. In germline, CDR1 is SGHAT, CDR2 FQDESV (reference sequence). With V trimmed by 5 bases and J by 5 bases, 12 bases remained unmatched. The DNA for the CDR3 is TGTGCCAGCAGCGGCCGTTTAGCGGGAGTGAGGGAGACCCAGTACTTC. Encoded protein: CASSGRLAGVRETQYF.

In its sample, this clonotype was seen many times. The chain joins TRBV20-1 to TRBJ1-3; D gene ambiguous. This CDR3 has 13 amino acids. Germline V gene lookup returns CDR1 DFQATT and CDR2 SNEGSKA (reference sequence). V was clipped by 2 bases and J by 6 bases, with 11 bases between them. DNA for the CDR3: TGCAGTGCTAGAAGTGGGGATCAAAACACCATATATTTT. It yields the protein CSARSGDQNTIYF.

CDR3 in amino acids: CATNRLAGEDTQYF. For the CDR3, the DNA is TGTGCCACCAATCGACTAGCGGGAGAGGATACGCAGTATTTT. The chain carries TRBV10-3 and TRBJ2-3; the match to TRBD2 covers 12 bases. Germline trimming cut 10 bases from V and 6 bases from J; bases unmatched to any gene: 8. In germline, CDR1 is ENHRY, CDR2 SYGVKD. This CDR3 is 14 amino acids long.

Ten or more counts support this clonotype. The rearrangement links TRBV7-8 to TRBJ2-3; 8 nucleotides match TRBD1. The trim removed 1 base at V and 0 bases at J, leaving 6 bases unmatched. In germline, CDR1 is SGHVS, CDR2 FQNEAQ. The CDR3 has 17 residues. CDR3 region: CASSLDPGQDSTDTQYF. CDR3 bases: TGTGCCAGCAGCTTAGATCCGGGACAGGACAGCACAGATACGCAGTATTTT.

This clonotype turned up a few times. The rearrangement links TRBV28 to TRBJ2-2; D ambiguous. The germline CDR1 and CDR2 sequences are MDHEN and SYDVKM. The ends were cut back, 4 bases at V and 7 bases at J, with 13 bases in the middle. This CDR3 contains 14 residues. DNA of the CDR3: TGTGCCAGCAGTTCTTATGGGCCCCTCGGGGAGCTGTTTTTT. Translation gives CASSSYGPLGELFF.

This chain links TRBV28 with TRBJ2-2; TRBD2 might be the D (6 bases). The CDR3 is made up of 16 amino acids. The V end lost 3 bases, the J end lost 8 bases, and 19 bases lay between the germline ends. CDR1 is MDHEN, CDR2 SYDVKM, per germline. The CDR3 loop is CASSFGAGLASGELFF. The CDR3 nucleotides read TGTGCCAGCAGTTTTGGGGCAGGGCTAGCGTCTGGGGAGCTGTTTTTT.

The chain recombines TRBV5-1 with TRBJ1-2; possibly TRBD1 for D (6 bases). V dropped 7 bases and J dropped 0 bases, with 10 bases sitting between them. The CDR3 runs to 13 residues. The germline gives CDR1 SGHRS, CDR2 YFSETQ. The CDR3 sequence is CASSTGTNYGYTF. The CDR3 bases are TGCGCCAGCTCGACAGGAACTAACTATGGCTACACCTTC.

This clonotype was detected only a few times. V usage is TRBV18 and J usage is TRBJ2-7, with a possible D match to TRBD1 (5 bases). Germline V gives CDR1 KGHSH, CDR2 LQKENI. The ends were cut back, 2 bases at V and 0 bases at J, with 11 bases in the middle. The CDR3 is made up of 15 amino acids. The CDR3 is CASSPSGHNSYEQYF. In DNA form, the CDR3 reads TGTGCCAGCTCACCATCCGGACACAACTCCTACGAGCAGTACTTC.

The chain has TRBV5-1 and TRBJ2-3, with D tentatively TRBD1 (5 bases). In germline, CDR1 is SGHRS, CDR2 YFSETQ. There are 16 residues in the CDR3. Trimming shortened V by 4 bases and J by 4 bases, and 19 bases separated the two germline ends. The CDR3 DNA reads TGCGCCAGCAGCCGTGGGGCCAACCCTGGGCCAGATACGCAGTATTTT. It codes for CASSRGANPGPDTQYF.

The chain is built from TRBV4-1 and TRBJ2-7; maybe TRBD2 (6 bases). Germline lookup yields CDR1 MGHRA and CDR2 YSYEKL. CDR3 size: 15 residues. V was clipped by 3 bases and J by 1 base, with 13 bases between them. CDR3 residues: CASSHGMGGSYEQYF. The CDR3 nucleotides are TGCGCCAGCAGCCACGGGATGGGGGGATCCTACGAGCAGTACTTC.

This clonotype was picked up many times. The chain has TRBV6-1 and TRBJ2-7; 7 bases align to TRBD1. Trimming took 7 bases from V and 4 from J; bases not matched to a gene: 7. This CDR3 is built from 13 residues. The germline gives CDR1 MNHNS, CDR2 SASEGT. The CDR3: CASNTLTGYEQYF. As DNA, the CDR3 is TGTGCCAGCAATACATTGACAGGGTACGAGCAGTACTTC.

This clonotype was counted ten times or more. This chain connects TRBV30 to TRBJ2-5; D could derive from TRBD1 or TRBD2 (5 bases each). V lost 2 bases and J 5 bases, leaving 12 bases between the germline ends. Germline CDR1 reads GTSNPN; CDR2 reads SVGIG (reference sequence). The CDR3 is made up of 13 amino acids. CDR3 coding DNA: TGTGCCTGGAGTCTCGTGGGGGTTGAGACCCAGTACTTC. Amino acid sequence: CAWSLVGVETQYF.

This clonotype was observed many times. This chain joins TRBV28 and TRBJ1-2; 8 bases match TRBD1. This CDR3 region has 14 residues. Germline V lookup: CDR1 MDHEN, CDR2 SYDVKM. V lost 3 bases and J lost 7; bases outside the gene matches: 7. The CDR3 sequence is CASSFGQGSTGYTF. CDR3 coding DNA: TGTGCCAGCAGTTTCGGACAGGGAAGTACTGGCTACACCTTC.

This clonotype was counted ten times or more. V gene TRBV12-3 or TRBV12-4 combines with J gene TRBJ2-7; D gene ambiguous. The CDR3 length is 13 residues. Trimming shortened V by 1 base and J by 5 bases, and 9 bases separated the two germline ends. The CDR3 protein is CASSLELEHEQYF. The CDR3 DNA reads as TGTGCCAGCAGTTTAGAGCTAGAACACGAGCAGTACTTC.

This clonotype occurred many times. V gene TRBV11-2 combines with J gene TRBJ2-2, with D hard to call. The CDR3 spans 15 residues. Trimming took 1 base from V and 7 from J, leaving 13 bases between them. Germline lookup yields CDR1 SGHAT and CDR2 FQNNGV. CDR3 sequence: CASSLAVSWVGELFF. CDR3 coding DNA: TGTGCCAGCAGCTTAGCCGTTTCATGGGTCGGGGAGCTGTTTTTT.

This clonotype was counted only a few times. V usage is TRBV14 and J usage is TRBJ2-1; D possibly corresponds to TRBD2 (5 bases). This CDR3 has 15 residues. The germline gives CDR1 SGHDN, CDR2 FVKESK. Trimming took off 0 bases at V and 2 bases at J, with 8 bases between the two ends. The CDR3 here is CASSQDPGTYNEQFF. DNA for the CDR3: TGTGCCAGCAGCCAAGACCCCGGGACCTACAATGAGCAGTTCTTC.

Many counts were recorded for this clonotype. The chain recombines TRBV27 with TRBJ1-1; possible D gene TRBD1, 6 bases. The ends were cut back, 4 bases at V and 7 bases at J, with 22 bases in the middle. The germline CDR1 and CDR2 sequences are MNHEY and SMNVEV (reference sequence). CDR3 length: 16 amino acids. The CDR3 coding sequence is TGTGCCAGCAGTTCAACGGGACATCCACGGCCACTTGAAGCTTTCTTT. Encoded protein: CASSSTGHPRPLEAFF.

This clonotype showed up many times. This chain connects TRBV11-1 to TRBJ2-1; D is undetermined. The CDR3 is 15 residues long. Trimming stripped 4 bases from V and 5 bases from J, with 15 bases between. From germline, CDR1 is SGHAT and CDR2 FQDESV (reference sequence). The CDR3: CASSYTRSQNNEQFF. The CDR3 coding sequence is TGTGCCAGCAGCTACACGCGCAGCCAAAACAATGAGCAGTTCTTC.

This clonotype occurred many times. This chain links TRBV20-1 with TRBJ2-1; no clear D gene. This CDR3 spans 13 amino acids. The germline CDR1 and CDR2 sequences are DFQATT and SNEGSKA (reference sequence). V was shortened by 4 bases and J by 3 bases, with 10 bases between the two germline ends. CDR3 loop: CSATRIDYNEQFF. The CDR3 DNA sequence: TGCAGTGCTACCCGGATCGACTACAATGAGCAGTTCTTC.